Included here is one T cell receptor (beta chain) sequence, with context. Antigen: not known. The data were taken from a study of cytomegalovirus exposure and HLA in healthy donors. Looking at the study overall: About 84% of around 390 genotyped donors fell in the Caucasian-associated ancestry cluster.

CDR3 length: 12 amino acids. J gave up 11 bases and V 6 bases, and 6 bases lay outside the gene matches. CDR1 and CDR2 (germline): SNHLY, FYNNEI. General study results and limits: Rarity characterized most TCR sequences, yet some public TCRs appeared in many donors. Confirmation in vitro established that three CMV-associated chains were specific for CMV antigens.

The PCR had 60 Vbeta and 13 Jbeta primers. Method: immunoSEQ multiplex PCR; TCRdb's copy keeps in-frame clones and lacks some. The sample has fewer than 140,000 clones, roughly 82% seen once. The source is a man in his forties or fifties in good health and CMV-seronegative. Sequencing was carried out using PBMCs. The chain carries TRBV2 and TRBJ2-4; 8 bases are a match to TRBD1. CDR3 nucleotides: TGTGCCAGCAGCCTACAGGGGGGCCTTCAGTACTTC. Translated, it gives CASSLQGGLQYF.